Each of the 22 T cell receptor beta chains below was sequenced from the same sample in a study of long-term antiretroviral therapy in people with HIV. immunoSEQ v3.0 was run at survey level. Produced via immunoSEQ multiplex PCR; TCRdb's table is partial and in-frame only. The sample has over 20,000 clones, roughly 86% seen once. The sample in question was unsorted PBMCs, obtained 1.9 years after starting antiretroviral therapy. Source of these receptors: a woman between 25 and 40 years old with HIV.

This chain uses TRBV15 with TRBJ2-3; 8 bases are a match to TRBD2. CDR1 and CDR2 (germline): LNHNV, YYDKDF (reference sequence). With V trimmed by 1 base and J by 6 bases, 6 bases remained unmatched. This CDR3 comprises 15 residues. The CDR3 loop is CATSRARGGPDTQYF. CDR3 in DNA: TGTGCCACCAGCAGAGCTCGCGGGGGGCCCGATACGCAGTATTTT.

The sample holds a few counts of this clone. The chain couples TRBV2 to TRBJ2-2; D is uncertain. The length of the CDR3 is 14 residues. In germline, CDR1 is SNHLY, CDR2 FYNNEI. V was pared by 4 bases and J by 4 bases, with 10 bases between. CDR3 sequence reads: CASSGRATTGELFF. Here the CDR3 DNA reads TGTGCCAGCAGTGGTCGAGCTACCACCGGGGAGCTGTTTTTT.

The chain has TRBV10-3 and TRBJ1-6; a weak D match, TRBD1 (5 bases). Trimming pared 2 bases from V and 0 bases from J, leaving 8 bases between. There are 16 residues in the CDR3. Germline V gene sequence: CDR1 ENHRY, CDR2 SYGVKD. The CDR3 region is CAISEAGLSYNSPLHF. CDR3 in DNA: TGTGCCATCAGTGAGGCAGGGCTCTCCTATAATTCACCCCTCCACTTT.

The CDR3 reads CASSIRTSGGAGELFF. The CDR3, as DNA: TGTGCCAGCAGTATTAGGACTAGCGGGGGGGCAGGGGAGCTGTTTTTT. The gene calls are TRBV27 and TRBJ2-2, with TRBD2 matching 15 bases. The germline V gene has CDR1 MNHEY and CDR2 SMNVEV (reference sequence). V shed 5 bases, J shed 8 bases, and the junction held 6 bases outside the gene matches. The CDR3 has 16 amino acids.

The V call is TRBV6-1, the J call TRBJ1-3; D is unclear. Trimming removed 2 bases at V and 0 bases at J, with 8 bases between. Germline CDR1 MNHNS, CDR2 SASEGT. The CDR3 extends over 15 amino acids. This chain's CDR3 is CASSEIGSSGNTIYF. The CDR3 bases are TGTGCCAGCAGTGAAATAGGGAGCTCTGGAAACACCATATATTTT.

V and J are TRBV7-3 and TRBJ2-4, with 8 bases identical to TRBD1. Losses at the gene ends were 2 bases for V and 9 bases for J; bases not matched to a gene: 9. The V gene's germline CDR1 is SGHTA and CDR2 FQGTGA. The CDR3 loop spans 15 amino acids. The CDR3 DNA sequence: TGTGCCAGCAGCTTATCCCAGGGGGCTGGGGCCATTCAGTACTTC. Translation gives CASSLSQGAGAIQYF.

The CDR3 loop reads CASSKERGISYNEQFF. The CDR3 nucleotides are TGTGCCAGCAGCAAGGAGCGGGGGATATCCTACAATGAGCAGTTCTTC. The chain recombines TRBV9 with TRBJ2-1; TRBD2 agrees at 8 bases. The CDR3 is 16 residues long. J gave up 1 base and V 4 bases, and 7 bases lay outside the gene matches. Germline values: CDR1 SGDLS, CDR2 YYNGEE.

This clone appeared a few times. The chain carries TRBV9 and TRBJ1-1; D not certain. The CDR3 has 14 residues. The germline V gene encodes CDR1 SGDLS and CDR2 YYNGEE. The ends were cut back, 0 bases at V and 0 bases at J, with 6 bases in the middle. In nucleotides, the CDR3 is TGTGCCAGCAGCGTAGGGATGATGAACACTGAAGCTTTCTTT. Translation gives CASSVGMMNTEAFF.

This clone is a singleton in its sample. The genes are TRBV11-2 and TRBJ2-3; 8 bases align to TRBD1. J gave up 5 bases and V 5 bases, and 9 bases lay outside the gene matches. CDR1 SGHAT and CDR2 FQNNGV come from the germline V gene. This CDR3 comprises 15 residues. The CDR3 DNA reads TGTGCCAGCAGCCATCTCGGACAGGGAGGAGATACGCAGTATTTT. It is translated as CASSHLGQGGDTQYF. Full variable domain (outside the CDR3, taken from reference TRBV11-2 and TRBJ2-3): EAGVAQSPRYKIIEKRQSVAFWCNPISGHATLYWYQQILGQGPKLLIQFQNNGVVDDSQLPKDRFSAERLKGVDSTLKIQPAKLEDSAVYLCASSHLGQGGDTQYFGPGTRLTVL.

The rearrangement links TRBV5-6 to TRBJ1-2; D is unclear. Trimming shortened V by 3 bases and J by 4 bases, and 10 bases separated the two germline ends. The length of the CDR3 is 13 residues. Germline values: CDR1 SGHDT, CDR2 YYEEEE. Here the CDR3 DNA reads TGTGCCAGCAGCTCGCGGGGATCCTATGGCTACACCTTC. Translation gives CASSSRGSYGYTF.

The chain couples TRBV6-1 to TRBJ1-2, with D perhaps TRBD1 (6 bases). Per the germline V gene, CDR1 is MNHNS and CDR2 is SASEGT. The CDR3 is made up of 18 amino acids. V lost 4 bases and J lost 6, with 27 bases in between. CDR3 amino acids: CASSVDSPSLTRSNGYTF. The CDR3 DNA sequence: TGTGCCAGCAGTGTGGACAGCCCCTCTCTAACTAGGTCGAATGGCTACACCTTC.

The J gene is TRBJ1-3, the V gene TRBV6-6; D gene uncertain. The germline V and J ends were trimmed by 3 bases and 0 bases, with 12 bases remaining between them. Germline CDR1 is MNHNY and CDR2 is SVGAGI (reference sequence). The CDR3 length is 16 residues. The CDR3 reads CASSYTQPYSGNTIYF. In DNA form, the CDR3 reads TGTGCCAGCAGTTATACTCAGCCCTACTCTGGAAACACCATATATTTT.

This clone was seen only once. Written as DNA, the CDR3 is TGTGCCAGCAGCCGAGCCTGGGGGGGTAATCGCAATCAGCCCCAGCATTTT. This sequence encodes CASSRAWGGNRNQPQHF. This chain uses TRBV27 with TRBJ1-5; the D gene is possibly TRBD1 (5 bases). From germline, CDR1 is MNHEY and CDR2 SMNVEV (reference sequence). With 6 bases removed from V and 2 bases from J, the gap between germline ends came to 20 bases. This CDR3 is 17 amino acids long.

The CDR3 is CASSPQSQAINTEAFF. The CDR3 coding sequence is TGTGCCAGCTCACCACAGTCTCAGGCGATCAACACTGAAGCTTTCTTT. The J gene is TRBJ1-1, the V gene TRBV18; D not resolved. This CDR3 is 16 amino acids long. Between the trimmed V and J ends, which lost 1 base and 2 bases, there was a span of 14 bases. CDR1 is KGHSH, CDR2 LQKENI, per germline.

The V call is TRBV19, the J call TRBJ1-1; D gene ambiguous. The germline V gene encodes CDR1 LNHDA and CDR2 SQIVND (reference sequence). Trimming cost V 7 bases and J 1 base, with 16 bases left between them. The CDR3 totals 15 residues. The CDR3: CASTRRGSTNTEAFF. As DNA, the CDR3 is TGTGCCAGTACCCGACGTGGAAGTACGAACACTGAAGCTTTCTTT. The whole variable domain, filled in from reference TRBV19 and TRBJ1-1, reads DGGITQSPKYLFRKEGQNVTLSCEQNLNHDAMYWYRQDPGQGLRLIYYSQIVNDFQKGDIAEGYSVSREKKESFPLTVTSAQKNPTAFYLCASTRRGSTNTEAFFGQGTRLTVV.

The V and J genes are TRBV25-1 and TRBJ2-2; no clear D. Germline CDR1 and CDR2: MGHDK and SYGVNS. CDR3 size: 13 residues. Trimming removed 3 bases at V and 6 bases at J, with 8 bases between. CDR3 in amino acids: CASSDPMPGELFF. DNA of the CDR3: TGTGCCAGCAGTGACCCCATGCCCGGGGAGCTGTTTTTT.

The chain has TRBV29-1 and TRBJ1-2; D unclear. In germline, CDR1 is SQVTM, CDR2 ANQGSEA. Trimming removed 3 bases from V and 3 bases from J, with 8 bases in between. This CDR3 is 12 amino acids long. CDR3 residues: CSVDRAYYGYTF. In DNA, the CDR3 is TGCAGCGTTGATCGGGCATACTATGGCTACACCTTC.

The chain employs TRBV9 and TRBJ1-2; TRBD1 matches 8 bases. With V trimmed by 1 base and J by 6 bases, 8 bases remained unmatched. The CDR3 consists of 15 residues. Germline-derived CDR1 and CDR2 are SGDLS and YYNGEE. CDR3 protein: CASSVTARGLDGYTF. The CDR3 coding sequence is TGTGCCAGCAGCGTAACGGCCAGGGGGCTAGATGGCTACACCTTC.

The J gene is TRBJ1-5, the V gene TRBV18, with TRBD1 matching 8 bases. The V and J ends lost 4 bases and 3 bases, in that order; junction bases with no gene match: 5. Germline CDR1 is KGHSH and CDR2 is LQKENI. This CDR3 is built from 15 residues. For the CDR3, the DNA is TGTGCCAGCTCACTCCAGGGGGCCCTCAATCAGCCCCAGCATTTT. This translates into CASSLQGALNQPQHF. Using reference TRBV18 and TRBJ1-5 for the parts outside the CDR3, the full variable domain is NAGVMQNPRHLVRRRGQEARLRCSPMKGHSHVYWYRQLPEEGLKFMVYLQKENIIDESGMPKERFSAEFPKEGPSILRIQQVVRGDSAAYFCASSLQGALNQPQHFGDGTRLSIL.

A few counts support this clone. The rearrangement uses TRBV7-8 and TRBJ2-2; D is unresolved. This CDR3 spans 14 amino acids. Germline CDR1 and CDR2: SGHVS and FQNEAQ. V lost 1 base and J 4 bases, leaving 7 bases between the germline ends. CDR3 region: CASSLGGVTGELFF. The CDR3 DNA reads TGTGCCAGCAGCTTAGGGGGTGTCACCGGGGAGCTGTTTTTT.

CDR3 in amino acids: CASSLGNTDTQYF. As DNA, the CDR3 is TGTGCCAGCAGCTTGGGGAACACAGATACGCAGTATTTT. This chain connects TRBV11-2 to TRBJ2-3; D remains ambiguous. CDR1 and CDR2 (germline): SGHAT, FQNNGV. V gave up 3 bases and J gave up 2 bases, with 6 bases separating them. This CDR3 spans 13 amino acids.

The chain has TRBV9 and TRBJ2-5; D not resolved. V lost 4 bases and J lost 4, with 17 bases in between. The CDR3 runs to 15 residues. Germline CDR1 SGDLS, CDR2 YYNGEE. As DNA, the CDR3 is TGTGCCAGCAGCCCAGTGGAAGGCCCCCGAGAGACCCAGTACTTC. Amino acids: CASSPVEGPRETQYF. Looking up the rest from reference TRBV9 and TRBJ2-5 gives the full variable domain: DSGVTQTPKHLITATGQRVTLRCSPRSGDLSVYWYQQSLDQGLQFLIQYYNGEERAKGNILERFSAQQFPDLHSELNLSSLELGDSALYFCASSPVEGPRETQYFGPGTRLLVL.